Reported below is one TCR beta chain. The table lists this clone with a count of one. Its recognized antigen is unknown. The record has no base qualities; no much larger clone is one base away. These data come from a study of blood T cell repertoires in COVID-19 (dated by TCRdb to about 2020). For the study in its entirety: The collaborator samples originated in the United States, Italy and Spain and spanned the acute and convalescent phases of COVID-19. Deeply sampled blood TCRbeta repertoires from subjects exposed to, actively infected with, or recovered from COVID-19 were included in the dataset. The repertoires were released in a freely available public database intended as a resource for research on the immune response to SARS-CoV-2. A de-identified subject ID, COVID-19 status, age in years and sex were almost always included in the sample metadata. Samples were obtained from the ongoing ImmuneRACE study (first 160 participants) and from roughly 1,300 subjects provided by 6 global collaborators. The material from the prospective study consisted of cDNA or gDNA derived from T cells, B-cell-depleted T cells, or PBMCs. Where HLA class I and class II types were available, the types were taken from metadata supplied by the sample provider, not from assay-based typing.

From cysteine to phenylalanine, the CDR3 is 12 amino acids long. Only the CDR3 DNA is retained, 36 bases long and in frame from the first base. V is cut by 4 bases and J by 4 bases, and the space between the germline ends is 7 bases. Based on the germline V gene, the CDR1 and CDR2 sequences are MDHEN and SYDVKM. The immunoSEQ Assay, a bias-controlled multiplex PCR, was used to amplify TCRbeta CDR3 regions from genomic DNA. The authors' analysis ran thus. The number of nucleated cells in each sample was estimated by amplification of reference gene primers within the assay. To quantify the absolute abundance of each unique TCRbeta CDR3 rearrangement, sequence reads were collapsed and filtered. For each sample, productive Simpson clonality was calculated as the square root of Simpson's diversity index over productive rearrangements. Drawn from immuneACCESS, this table holds only the in-frame rearrangements with V and J called that TCRdb kept. Clones are partly lost; checked studies trace under half to an unresolved V gene and leave the rest unexplained. The V and J calls and clone size were taken over from that table, and D and trimming were inferred from the DNA. The sample table lists about 250,000 clones, 70% to 90% of them with a count of one. Approximately 2.1% of the sample is held by the ten biggest clonotypes.

Overall study results and their limits: How much clinical and demographic metadata was included differed by source and by participant, and the metadata was provided uncurated.

Samples from volunteer blood donors who had recovered from COVID-19 were contributed by a second Seattle source. Each collaborating institution followed its own protocols to collect whole blood in K2EDTA tubes. Collaborator samples were shipped for TCRbeta analysis as frozen whole blood, isolated PBMCs, or DNA extracted from either sample type. The receptor's source is a woman in her 40s who had recovered from COVID-19. Specimen: peripheral blood. The chain employs TRBV28 and TRBJ1-2, with the D segment identity uncertain. The nucleotide sequence reads as follows: TGTGCCAGCAGTTCAACTCGCTATGGCTACACCTTC. Its amino acids are CASSSTRYGYTF.